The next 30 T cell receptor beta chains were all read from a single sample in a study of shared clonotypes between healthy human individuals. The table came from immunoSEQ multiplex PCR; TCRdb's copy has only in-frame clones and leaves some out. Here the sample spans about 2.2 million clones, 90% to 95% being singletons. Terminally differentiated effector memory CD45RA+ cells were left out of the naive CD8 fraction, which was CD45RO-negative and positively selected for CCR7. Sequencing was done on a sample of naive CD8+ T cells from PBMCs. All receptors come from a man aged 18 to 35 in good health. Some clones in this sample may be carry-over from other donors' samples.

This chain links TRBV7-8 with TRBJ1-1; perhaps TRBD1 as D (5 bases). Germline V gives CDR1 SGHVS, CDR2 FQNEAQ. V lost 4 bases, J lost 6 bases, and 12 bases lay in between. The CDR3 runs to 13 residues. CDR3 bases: TGTGCCAGCAGCTACCGCGGGACTCCTGAAGCTTTCTTT. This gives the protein CASSYRGTPEAFF.

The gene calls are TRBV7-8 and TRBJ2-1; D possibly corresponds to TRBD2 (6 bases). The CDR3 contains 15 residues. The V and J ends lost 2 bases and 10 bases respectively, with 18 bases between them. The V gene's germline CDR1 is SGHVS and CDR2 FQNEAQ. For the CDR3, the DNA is TGTGCCAGCAGCTTATCCTGGGACTTTGCGAAAGAGCAGTTCTTC. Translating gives CASSLSWDFAKEQFF.

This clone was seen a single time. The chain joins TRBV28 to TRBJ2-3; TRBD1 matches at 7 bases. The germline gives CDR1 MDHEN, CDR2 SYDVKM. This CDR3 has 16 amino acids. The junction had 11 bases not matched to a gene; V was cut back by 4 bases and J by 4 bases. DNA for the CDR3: TGTGCCAGCAGTTCAACGTGGACAGGAGAGCCAGATACGCAGTATTTT. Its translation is CASSSTWTGEPDTQYF.

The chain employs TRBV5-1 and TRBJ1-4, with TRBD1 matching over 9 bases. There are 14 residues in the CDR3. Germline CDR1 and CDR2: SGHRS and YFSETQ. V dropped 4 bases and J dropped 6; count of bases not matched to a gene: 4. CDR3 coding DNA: TGCGCCAGCAGCCTGACAGGGGGGCATGAAAAACTGTTTTTT. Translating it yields CASSLTGGHEKLFF.

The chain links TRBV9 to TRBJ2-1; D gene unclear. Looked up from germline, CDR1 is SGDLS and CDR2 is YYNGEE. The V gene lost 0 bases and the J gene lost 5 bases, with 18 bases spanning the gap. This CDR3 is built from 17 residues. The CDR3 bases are TGTGCCAGCAGCGTAGCGGTTAATCGGCGATTCGACAATGAGCAGTTCTTC. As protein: CASSVAVNRRFDNEQFF. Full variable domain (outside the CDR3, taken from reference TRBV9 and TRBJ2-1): DSGVTQTPKHLITATGQRVTLRCSPRSGDLSVYWYQQSLDQGLQFLIQYYNGEERAKGNILERFSAQQFPDLHSELNLSSLELGDSALYFCASSVAVNRRFDNEQFFGPGTRLTVL.

In DNA form, the CDR3 reads TGTGCCAGCAGCTTAACGTTTCCCGGGGGCACTGAAGCTTTCTTT. Its protein is CASSLTFPGGTEAFF. The V gene is TRBV7-2, the J gene TRBJ1-1; the D gene is possibly TRBD1 (5 bases). V lost 2 bases and J lost 4, with 14 bases in between. The CDR3 is made up of 15 amino acids. Germline CDR1 is SGHTA and CDR2 is FQGNSA.

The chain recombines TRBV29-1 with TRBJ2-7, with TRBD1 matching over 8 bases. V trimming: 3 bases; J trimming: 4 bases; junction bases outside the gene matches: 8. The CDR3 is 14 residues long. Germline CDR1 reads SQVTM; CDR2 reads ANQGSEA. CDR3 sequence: CSVEPRQGNYEQYF. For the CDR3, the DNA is TGCAGCGTTGAGCCAAGACAGGGGAATTACGAGCAGTACTTC.

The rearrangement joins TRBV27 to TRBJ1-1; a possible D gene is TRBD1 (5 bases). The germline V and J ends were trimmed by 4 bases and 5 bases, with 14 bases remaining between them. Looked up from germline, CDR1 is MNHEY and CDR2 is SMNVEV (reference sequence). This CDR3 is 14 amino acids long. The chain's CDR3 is CASSWGNRRTEAFF. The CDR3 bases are TGTGCCAGCAGTTGGGGCAACCGCCGAACTGAAGCTTTCTTT.

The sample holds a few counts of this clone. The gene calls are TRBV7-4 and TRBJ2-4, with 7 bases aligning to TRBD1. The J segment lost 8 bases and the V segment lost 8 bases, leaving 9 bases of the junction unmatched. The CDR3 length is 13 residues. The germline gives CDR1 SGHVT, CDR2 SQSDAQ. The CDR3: CASGPDRDDIQYF. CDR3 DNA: TGTGCCAGCGGCCCTGACAGGGACGACATTCAGTACTTC.

The CDR3 DNA is TGTGCCAGCAGTTTACAGGCGGGAGCTTGGTTTCAGTACTTC. This translates into CASSLQAGAWFQYF. The chain links TRBV27 to TRBJ2-7, with 7 bases matching TRBD2. This CDR3 is built from 14 residues. The V gene's germline CDR1 is MNHEY and CDR2 SMNVEV (reference sequence). J was trimmed by 10 bases and V by 2 bases; bases with no gene match: 11.

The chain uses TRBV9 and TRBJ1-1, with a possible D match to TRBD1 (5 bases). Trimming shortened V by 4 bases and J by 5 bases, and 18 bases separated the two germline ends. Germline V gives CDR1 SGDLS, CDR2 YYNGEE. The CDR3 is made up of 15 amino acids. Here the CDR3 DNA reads TGTGCCAGCAGCTTAGGAGGGGAGGGTGGAACTGAAGCTTTCTTT. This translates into CASSLGGEGGTEAFF.

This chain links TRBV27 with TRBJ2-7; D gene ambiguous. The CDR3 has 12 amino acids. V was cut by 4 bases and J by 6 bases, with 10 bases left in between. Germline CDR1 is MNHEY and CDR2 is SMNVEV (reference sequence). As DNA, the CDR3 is TGTGCCAGCAGTTCCGGACGGGCCGAGCAGTACTTC. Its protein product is CASSSGRAEQYF.

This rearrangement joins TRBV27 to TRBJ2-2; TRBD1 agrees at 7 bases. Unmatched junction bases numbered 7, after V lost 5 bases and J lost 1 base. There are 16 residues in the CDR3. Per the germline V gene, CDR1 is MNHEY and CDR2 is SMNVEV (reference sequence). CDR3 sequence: CASSVQGDVNTGELFF. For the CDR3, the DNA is TGTGCCAGCAGTGTCCAGGGGGACGTGAACACCGGGGAGCTGTTTTTT.

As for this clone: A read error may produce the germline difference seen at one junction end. The CDR3 DNA is TGTGCCAGCAGGGAAGAGGGGACAGGGTACTACGAGCAGTACTTC. Its protein product is CASREEGTGYYEQYF. This chain links TRBV2 with TRBJ2-7, with 9 bases that match TRBD1. Germline loops: CDR1 SNHLY, CDR2 FYNNEI. CDR3 length equals 15 residues.

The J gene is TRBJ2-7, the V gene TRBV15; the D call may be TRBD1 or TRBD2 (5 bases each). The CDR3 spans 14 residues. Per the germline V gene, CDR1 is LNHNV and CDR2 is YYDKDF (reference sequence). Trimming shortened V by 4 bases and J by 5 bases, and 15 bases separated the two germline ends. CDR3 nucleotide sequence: TGTGCCACCAGCACCCCCGGGACCCCCCACGAGCAGTACTTC. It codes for CATSTPGTPHEQYF. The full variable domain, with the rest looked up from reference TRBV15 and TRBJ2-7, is DAMVIQNPRYQVTQFGKPVTLSCSQTLNHNVMYWYQQKSSQAPKLLFHYYDKDFNNEADTPDNFQSRRPNTSFCFLDIRSPGLGDTAMYLCATSTPGTPHEQYFGPGTRLTVT.

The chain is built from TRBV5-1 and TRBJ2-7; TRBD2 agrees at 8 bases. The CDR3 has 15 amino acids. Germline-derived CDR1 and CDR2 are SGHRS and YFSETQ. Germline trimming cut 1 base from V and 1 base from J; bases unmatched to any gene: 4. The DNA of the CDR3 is TGCGCCAGCAGCTTGTCGAGCGGGAGATCCTACGAGCAGTACTTC. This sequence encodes CASSLSSGRSYEQYF.

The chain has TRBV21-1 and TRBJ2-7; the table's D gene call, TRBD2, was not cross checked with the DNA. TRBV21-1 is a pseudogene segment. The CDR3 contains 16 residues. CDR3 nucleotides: TGTGCCAGCAGCAAGGTGGGACTCGCGGAGCTCTACGAGCAGTACTTC. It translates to CASSKVGLAELYEQYF.

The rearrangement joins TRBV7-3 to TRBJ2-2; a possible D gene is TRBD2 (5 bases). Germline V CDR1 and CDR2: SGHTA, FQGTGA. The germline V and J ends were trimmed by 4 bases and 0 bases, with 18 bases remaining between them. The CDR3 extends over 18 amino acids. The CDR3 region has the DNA TGTGCCAGCAGCTCGGCCCCCGGACTGCTTACGAACACCGGGGAGCTGTTTTTT. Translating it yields CASSSAPGLLTNTGELFF.

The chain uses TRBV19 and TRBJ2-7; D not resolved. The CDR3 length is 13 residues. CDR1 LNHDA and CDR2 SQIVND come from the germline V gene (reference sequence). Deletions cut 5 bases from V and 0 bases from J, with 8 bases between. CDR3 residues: CASSLRLSYEQYF. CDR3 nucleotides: TGTGCCAGTAGTCTTAGGCTCTCCTACGAGCAGTACTTC.

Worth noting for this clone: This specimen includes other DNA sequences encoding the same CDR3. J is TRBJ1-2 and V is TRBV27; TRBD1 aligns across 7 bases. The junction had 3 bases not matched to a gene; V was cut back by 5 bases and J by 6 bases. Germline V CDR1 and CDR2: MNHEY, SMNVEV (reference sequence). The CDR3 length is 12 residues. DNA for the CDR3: TGTGCCAGCAGTCCCCAGGGGGATGGCTACACCTTC. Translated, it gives CASSPQGDGYTF.

CDR3 sequence (DNA): TGTGCCAGCAGTTACTCCTTATCCAGAACCGGTCAGCCCCAGCATTTT. Its translation is CASSYSLSRTGQPQHF. V is TRBV6-5 and J is TRBJ1-5, with D uncertain. V gave up 0 bases and J gave up 6 bases, with 15 bases separating them. The germline V gene encodes CDR1 MNHEY and CDR2 SVGAGI. This CDR3 contains 16 residues.

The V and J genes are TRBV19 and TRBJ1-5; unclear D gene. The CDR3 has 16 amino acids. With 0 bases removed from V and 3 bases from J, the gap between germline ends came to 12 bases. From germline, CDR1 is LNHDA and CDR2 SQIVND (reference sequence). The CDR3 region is CASSIERVNYNQPQHF. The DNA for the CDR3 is TGTGCCAGTAGTATAGAGCGGGTCAACTACAATCAGCCCCAGCATTTT.

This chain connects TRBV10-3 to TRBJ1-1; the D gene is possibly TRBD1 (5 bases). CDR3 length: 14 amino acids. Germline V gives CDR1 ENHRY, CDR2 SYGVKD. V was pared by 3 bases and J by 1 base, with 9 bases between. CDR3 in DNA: TGTGCCATCAGTGATTCCGGGGCGAACACTGAAGCTTTCTTT. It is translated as CAISDSGANTEAFF.

CDR3 DNA sequence: TGTGCCAGCAGTTTTTTTGAGGGAGGGGGCTCTTCACCCCTCCACTTT. This sequence encodes CASSFFEGGGSSPLHF. This chain uses TRBV28 with TRBJ1-6, with TRBD1 matching over 7 bases. CDR1 and CDR2 (germline): MDHEN, SYDVKM. V shed 3 bases, J shed 9 bases, and the junction held 11 bases outside the gene matches. This CDR3 has 16 residues.

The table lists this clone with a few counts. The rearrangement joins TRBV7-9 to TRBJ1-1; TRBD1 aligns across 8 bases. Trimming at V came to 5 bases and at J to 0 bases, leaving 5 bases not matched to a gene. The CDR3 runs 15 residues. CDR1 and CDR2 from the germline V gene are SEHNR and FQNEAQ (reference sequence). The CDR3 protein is CASSTGTGVNTEAFF. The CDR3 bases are TGTGCCAGCAGCACTGGGACAGGAGTGAACACTGAAGCTTTCTTT.

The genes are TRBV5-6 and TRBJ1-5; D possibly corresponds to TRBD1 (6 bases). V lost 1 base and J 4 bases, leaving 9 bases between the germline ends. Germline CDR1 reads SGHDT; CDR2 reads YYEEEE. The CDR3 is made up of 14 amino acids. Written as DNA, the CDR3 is TGTGCCAGCAGCTTGAGGGGGGCGAATCAGCCCCAGCATTTT. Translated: CASSLRGANQPQHF.

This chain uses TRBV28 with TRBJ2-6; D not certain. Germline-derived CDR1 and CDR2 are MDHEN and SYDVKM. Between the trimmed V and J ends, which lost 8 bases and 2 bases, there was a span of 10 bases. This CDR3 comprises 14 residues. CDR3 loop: CASGQSAGANVLTF. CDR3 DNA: TGTGCCAGCGGTCAATCTGCTGGGGCCAACGTCCTGACTTTC.

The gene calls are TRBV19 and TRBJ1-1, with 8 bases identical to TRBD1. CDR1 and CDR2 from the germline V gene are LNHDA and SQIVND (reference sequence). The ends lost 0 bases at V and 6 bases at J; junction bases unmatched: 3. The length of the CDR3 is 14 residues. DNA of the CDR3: TGTGCCAGTAGTATAGAGGACAGGGATCCTGAAGCTTTCTTT. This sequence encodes CASSIEDRDPEAFF. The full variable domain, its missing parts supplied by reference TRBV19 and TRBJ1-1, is DGGITQSPKYLFRKEGQNVTLSCEQNLNHDAMYWYRQDPGQGLRLIYYSQIVNDFQKGDIAEGYSVSREKKESFPLTVTSAQKNPTAFYLCASSIEDRDPEAFFGQGTRLTVV.

CDR3 amino acids: CASSLRVGEQFF. CDR3 nucleotides: TGCGCCAGCAGCCTGCGAGTTGGTGAGCAGTTCTTC. The J gene is TRBJ2-1, the V gene TRBV4-1; D is undetermined. Germline V gene sequence: CDR1 MGHRA, CDR2 YSYEKL. The CDR3 sequence is 12 residues long. The V end was cut by 4 bases, the J end by 9 bases, with 10 bases between.

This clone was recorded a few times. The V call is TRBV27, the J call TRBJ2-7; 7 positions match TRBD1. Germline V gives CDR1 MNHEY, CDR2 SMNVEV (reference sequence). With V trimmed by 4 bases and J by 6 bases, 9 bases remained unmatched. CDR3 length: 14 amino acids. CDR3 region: CASSSDRTPGEQYF. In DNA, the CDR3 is TGTGCCAGCAGTTCGGACAGGACCCCCGGCGAGCAGTACTTC.